These 15 T cell receptor delta chains share one sample of origin, sequenced in a study of γδ T cells in repeated Plasmodium falciparum infection. TCRdb re-called the multiplex PCR reads with CATT. In the table there are 50,000 to 65,000 delta-chain clones, 1.7% of which are singletons. Gammadelta T cells were flow-sorted from PBMC into Vgamma9/Vdelta2+ and Vdelta2-negative populations for bulk analysis. Specimen: gamma-delta T cells from blood. The source is a pool of human donors (malaria-infected and uninfected, not separated).

Ten or more counts support this clone. TCRdb assigns this DNA the protein of a much larger clone, which departs from its translation at residue 7; this likely reflects a read error, and the protein shown comes from translating the DNA. The chain carries TRDV1 and TRDJ1; D is unclear. The CDR3 is 15 amino acids. Trimming removed 2 bases at V and 0 bases at J, with 10 bases between. Looked up from germline, CDR1 is TSWWSYY and CDR2 is QGS. The CDR3 coding sequence is TGTGCTCTTGGGGAAATGCCACGATACACCGATAAACTCATCTTT. Translated, it gives CALGEMPRYTDKLIF.

This clone was counted many times. A read error likely explains why the TCRdb protein, taken from a much larger clone, differs from this DNA's translation at residue 17; the protein shown is translated from the DNA. The chain is built from TRDV2 and TRDJ1, with TRDD3 identical over 10 bases. The CDR3 consists of 20 residues. The germline CDR1 and CDR2 sequences are GEAIGNYY and EKD. The CDR3 sequence: CACDTYWGIFFPPYTDRLIF. The CDR3 DNA reads as TGTGCCTGTGACACGTACTGGGGGATCTTCTTCCCTCCGTACACCGATAGACTCATCTTT.

As for this clone: TCRdb attributes to this sequence the protein of a much larger clone, which differs from the DNA translation at residue 9; a read error is likely, and the protein displayed is translated from the DNA. Here the CDR3 reads CALGVAFRVVLARTDKLIF. CDR3 DNA sequence: TGTGCTCTTGGGGTCGCCTTCCGAGTCGTACTGGCCCGTACCGATAAACTCATCTTT. V and J are TRDV1 and TRDJ1; D is possibly TRDD2 (6 bases). Because TCRdb records no J gene, it was assigned here through a match of the DNA to germline. CDR3 length: 19 amino acids. Looked up from germline, CDR1 is TSWWSYY and CDR2 is QGS. Trimming removed 4 bases at V and 2 bases at J, with 26 bases between.

This clone was counted many times. TCRdb pairs this DNA with a much larger clone's protein that differs at residue 7, likely a read error; the protein shown was translated from the DNA. J is TRDJ1 and V is TRDV1, with TRDD3 matching 9 bases. TCRdb records no J gene; here it was assigned by comparing the DNA to germline. The germline CDR1 and CDR2 sequences are TSWWSYY and QGS. The CDR3 is 22 amino acids. With V trimmed by 4 bases and J by 4 bases, 28 bases remained unmatched. CDR3 sequence reads: CALGVFLRSRGILGSRSDKLIF. In DNA form, the CDR3 reads TGTGCTCTTGGGGTATTCCTCCGGAGTCGGGGGATACTCGGCTCACGAAGCGATAAACTCATCTTT.

About this clone: This is likely an artifact of a read error, given a far larger clone one base away. Other nucleotide sequences from this sample produce the same CDR3. The J gene is TRDJ1, the V gene TRDV1; TRDD3 agrees at 8 bases. As TCRdb names no J gene, one was assigned here on the basis of a DNA match to germline. V gave up 0 bases and J gave up 5 bases; unmatched junction bases: 17. Germline-derived CDR1 and CDR2 are TSWWSYY and QGS. The length of the CDR3 is 19 residues. CDR3 sequence (DNA): TGTGCTCTTGGGGAACTCGCCTGGGCTCTGGGGGACCCGCGGGATAAACTCATCTTT. It yields the protein CALGELAWALGDPRDKLIF.

As to this clone: The protein in TCRdb stems from a much larger clone and differs at residue 18 from this DNA's translation, likely a read error; here the protein is translated from the DNA. The CDR3 coding sequence is TGTGCTTATAGGAGGGTCTTCCTACGGGGTGGGGGACCCTACTACACCGATGAACTCATCTTT. Its translation: CAYRRVFLRGGGPYYTDELIF. V gene TRAV38-2/DV8 combines with J gene TRDJ1, with TRDD2 as a possible D gene (8 bases). This CDR3 region has 21 residues. Germline assignment: CDR1 TSESDYY and CDR2 QEAYKQQN.

This clone appeared many times. TCRdb's protein for this DNA is that of a much larger clone and differs from the translation at residue 8, likely a read error; the protein shown is the DNA translation. The chain recombines TRDV2 with TRDJ1; a weak D match, TRDD3 (5 bases). The J gene comes from matching the DNA to germline here; TCRdb lacks it. The CDR3 spans 15 residues. Deletions cut 2 bases from V and 0 bases from J, with 12 bases between. Per germline, CDR1 GEAIGNYY and CDR2 EKD. This CDR3 is CACDNVGSHTDKLIF. In DNA form, the CDR3 reads TGTGCCTGTGACAACGTGGGGAGCCACACCGATAAACTCATCTTT.

Concerning this clone: The protein held in TCRdb is that of a much larger clone and does not match this DNA's translation at residue 3, likely because of a read error; the protein shown is translated from the DNA. J is TRDJ3 and V is TRDV1, with 8 bases lining up with TRDD3. The J gene, left out of TCRdb, was set here by checking the DNA against germline. CDR1 and CDR2 (germline): TSWWSYY, QGS. There are 23 residues in the CDR3. The CDR3 coding sequence is TGTGCTATTGGGGAGTCCAAACCTCCACTACTGGGGGCCAGCTCCTGGGACACCCGACAGATGTTTTTC. This sequence encodes CAIGESKPPLLGASSWDTRQMFF.

This clone was seen a few times. With a far larger clone one base away, a read error is the likely cause. The same CDR3 also results from other DNA sequences found in this sample. V is TRDV1 and J is TRDJ1; TRDD3 matches 7 bases. Matching the DNA to germline supplied the J gene, which TCRdb does not give. The CDR3 runs 21 residues. Germline CDR1 TSWWSYY, CDR2 QGS. The V gene end was trimmed by 0 bases and the J gene end by 0 bases; junction bases not matched to a gene: 19. CDR3 DNA sequence: TGTGCTCTTGGGGAACTAGGCCTTCACTTACTGGGGATCCTGTACACCGATAAACTCATCTTT. Amino acids: CALGELGLHLLGILYTDKLIF.

With regard to this clone: The TCRdb protein comes from a much larger clone and disagrees with this DNA's translation at residue 15, likely due to a read error; the protein given here is derived from the DNA. Here the CDR3 DNA reads TGTGCCTGTGACACCGCGGAGAAGGTGGGGGATACGCGTCTGTGCACCGATAAACTCATCTTT. Encoded protein: CACDTAEKVGDTRLCTDKLIF. This sequence joins TRDV2 and TRDJ1; 11 nucleotides match TRDD3. The CDR3 covers 21 residues. Losses at the gene ends were 0 bases for V and 1 base for J; bases not matched to a gene: 18. In germline, CDR1 is GEAIGNYY, CDR2 EKD.

This clone was seen a few times. A far larger clone is only one base removed, so a read error is likely. The same CDR3 can be traced to other DNA sequences in this sample. The chain is built from TRDV3 and TRDJ1; 13 bases fit TRDD3. Here the J gene came from matching the DNA to germline, since TCRdb omits it. The CDR3 runs 20 residues. The V gene end was trimmed by 5 bases and the J gene end by 4 bases; junction bases not matched to a gene: 25. Germline values: CDR1 TVYSNPD, CDR2 GDNSRS (reference sequence). The chain's CDR3 is CARVSPTVYWGIRSIDKLIF. CDR3 coding DNA: TGTGCCCGGGTGAGCCCTACCGTATACTGGGGGATACGCTCCATCGATAAACTCATCTTT.

This clone was observed at least ten times. The same CDR3 can be traced to other DNA sequences in this sample. This sequence joins TRDV1 and TRDJ1, with D perhaps matching TRDD3 (9 bases). V was pared by 2 bases and J by 4 bases, with 35 bases between. The CDR3 has 22 amino acids. Germline V gene data show CDR1 as TSWWSYY and CDR2 as QGS. The CDR3 reads CALGEFTRLPTYWGITGDKLIF. Here the CDR3 DNA reads TGTGCTCTTGGGGAATTTACGCGTCTTCCTACTTATTGGGGGATAACAGGCGATAAACTCATCTTT.

This clone was observed many times. The mismatch at residue 16 between this DNA's translation and the TCRdb protein of a much larger clone likely reflects a read error; the protein shown is translated from the DNA. The rearrangement links TRDV1 to TRDJ1; D ambiguous. TCRdb supplies no J gene; here it was assigned by aligning the nucleotide sequence to germline. V gave up 0 bases and J gave up 7 bases, with 30 bases separating them. Germline CDR1 is TSWWSYY and CDR2 is QGS. The CDR3 runs to 20 residues. The CDR3 region is CALGELGPYGNGHQAGKLIF. DNA of the CDR3: TGTGCTCTTGGGGAACTAGGGCCCTATGGCAATGGCCACCAAGCCGGTAAACTCATCTTT.

In its sample, this clone was seen a few times. The amino acid sequence in TCRdb belongs to a much larger clone and departs from this DNA's translation at residue 12, likely a sequencing read error; the sequence shown is translated from the DNA. This chain connects TRDV1 to TRDJ2; D call uncertain. Trimming stripped 2 bases from V and 9 bases from J, with 31 bases between. Germline assignment: CDR1 TSWWSYY and CDR2 QGS. The CDR3 runs 20 residues. This CDR3 reads CALGEAGSVFRPPGITQLFF. The CDR3 nucleotides read TGTGCTCTTGGGGAAGCCGGTTCGGTTTTTCGACCTCCTGGTATAACACAACTCTTCTTT.

This clone occurred a few times. The protein that TCRdb holds for this DNA derives from a much larger clone and differs from the translated DNA at residue 8, which likely indicates a read error; the protein shown here is translated from the DNA. The V and J genes are TRDV1 and TRDJ1; tentative D call: TRDD3 (6 bases). This CDR3 is built from 13 residues. CDR1 is TSWWSYY, CDR2 QGS, per germline. Trimming left V 1 base short and J 7 bases short, with 10 bases between. The CDR3 loop reads CALGEHWDLKLIF. DNA of the CDR3: TGTGCTCTTGGGGAACACTGGGACCTTAAACTCATCTTT.